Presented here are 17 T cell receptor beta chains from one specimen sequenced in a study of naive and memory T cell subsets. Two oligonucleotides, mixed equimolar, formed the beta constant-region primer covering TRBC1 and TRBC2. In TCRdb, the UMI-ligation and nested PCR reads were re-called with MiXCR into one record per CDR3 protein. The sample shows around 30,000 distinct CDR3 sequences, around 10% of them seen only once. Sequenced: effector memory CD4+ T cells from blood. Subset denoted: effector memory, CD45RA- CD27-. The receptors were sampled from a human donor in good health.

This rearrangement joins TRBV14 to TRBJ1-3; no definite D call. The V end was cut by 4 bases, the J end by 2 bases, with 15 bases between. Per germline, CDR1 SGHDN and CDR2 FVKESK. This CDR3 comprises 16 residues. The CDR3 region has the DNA TGTGCCAGCAGCCTCCTATCCCAAGTGGCTGGAAACACCATATATTTT. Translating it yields CASSLLSQVAGNTIYF. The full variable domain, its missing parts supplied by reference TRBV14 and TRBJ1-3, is EAGVTQFPSHSVIEKGQTVTLRCDPISGHDNLYWYRRVMGKEIKFLLHFVKESKQDESGMPNNRFLAERTGGTYSTLKVQPAELEDSGVYFCASSLLSQVAGNTIYFGEGSWLTVV.

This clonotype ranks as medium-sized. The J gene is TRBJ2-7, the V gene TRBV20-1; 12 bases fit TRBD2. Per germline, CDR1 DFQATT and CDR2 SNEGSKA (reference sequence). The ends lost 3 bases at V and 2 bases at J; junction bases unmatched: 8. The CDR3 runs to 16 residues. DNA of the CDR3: TGCAGTGCTAGGTCTTTGGGACTAGCGGGTACCTACGAGCAGTACTTC. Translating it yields CSARSLGLAGTYEQYF.

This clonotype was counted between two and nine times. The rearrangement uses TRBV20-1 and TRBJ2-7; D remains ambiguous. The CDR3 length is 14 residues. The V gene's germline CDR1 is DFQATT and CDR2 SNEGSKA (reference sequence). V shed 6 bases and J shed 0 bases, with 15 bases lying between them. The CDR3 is CSAEVGSSSYEQYF. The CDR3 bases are TGCAGTGCAGAGGTGGGGTCTAGCTCCTACGAGCAGTACTTC.

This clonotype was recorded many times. The CDR3 DNA follows: TGTGCCAGCAGTTACTCGATCGGGACTAGCGGGACGGGATCCACAGATACGCAGTATTTT. Amino acids: CASSYSIGTSGTGSTDTQYF. V and J are TRBV6-6 and TRBJ2-3; 13 bases fit TRBD2. V shed 0 bases and J 2 bases; nucleotides not matched to a gene: 11. This CDR3 contains 20 residues. The V gene's germline CDR1 is MNHNY and CDR2 SVGAGI (reference sequence).

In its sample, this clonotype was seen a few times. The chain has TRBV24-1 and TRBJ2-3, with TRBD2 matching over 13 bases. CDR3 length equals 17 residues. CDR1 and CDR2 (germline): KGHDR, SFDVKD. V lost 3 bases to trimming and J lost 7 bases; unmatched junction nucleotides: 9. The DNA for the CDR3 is TGTGCCACCAGTGATCCAACCGGGACTAGCGGGACGAATACGCAGTATTTT. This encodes CATSDPTGTSGTNTQYF.

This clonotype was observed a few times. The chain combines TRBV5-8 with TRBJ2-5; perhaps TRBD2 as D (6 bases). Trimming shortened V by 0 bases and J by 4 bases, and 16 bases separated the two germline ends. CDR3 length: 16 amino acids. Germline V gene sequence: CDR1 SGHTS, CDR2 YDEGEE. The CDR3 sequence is CASSLAETGVGETQYF. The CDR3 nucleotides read TGTGCCAGCAGCTTGGCCGAGACGGGAGTGGGAGAGACCCAGTACTTC.

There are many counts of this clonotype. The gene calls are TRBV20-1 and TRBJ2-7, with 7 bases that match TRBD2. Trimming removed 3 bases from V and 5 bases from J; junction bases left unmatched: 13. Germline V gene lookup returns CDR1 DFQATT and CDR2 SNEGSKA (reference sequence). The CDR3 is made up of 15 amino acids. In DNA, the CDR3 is TGCAGTGCTAGGAACCCCAATGGCGGGAGCCACGAGCAGTACTTC. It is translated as CSARNPNGGSHEQYF.

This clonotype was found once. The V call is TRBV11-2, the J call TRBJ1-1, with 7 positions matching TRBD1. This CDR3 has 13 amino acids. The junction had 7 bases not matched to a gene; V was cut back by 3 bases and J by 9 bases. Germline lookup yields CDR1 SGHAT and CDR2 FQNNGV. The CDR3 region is CASSFEQGRKAFF. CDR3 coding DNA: TGTGCCAGCAGCTTTGAACAGGGGAGGAAAGCTTTCTTT.

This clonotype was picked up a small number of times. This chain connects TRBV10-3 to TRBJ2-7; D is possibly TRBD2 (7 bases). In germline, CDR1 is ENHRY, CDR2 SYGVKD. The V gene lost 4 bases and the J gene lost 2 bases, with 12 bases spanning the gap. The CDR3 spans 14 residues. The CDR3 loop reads CAISGQAGAYEQYF. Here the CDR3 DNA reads TGTGCCATCAGTGGACAGGCGGGGGCCTACGAGCAGTACTTC.

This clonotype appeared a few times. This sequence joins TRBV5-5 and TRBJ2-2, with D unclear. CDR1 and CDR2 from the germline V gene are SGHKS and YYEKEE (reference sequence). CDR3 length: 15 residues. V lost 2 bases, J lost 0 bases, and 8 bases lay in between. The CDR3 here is CASSFGRPNTGELFF. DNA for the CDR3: TGTGCCAGCAGCTTTGGCAGGCCGAACACCGGGGAGCTGTTTTTT.

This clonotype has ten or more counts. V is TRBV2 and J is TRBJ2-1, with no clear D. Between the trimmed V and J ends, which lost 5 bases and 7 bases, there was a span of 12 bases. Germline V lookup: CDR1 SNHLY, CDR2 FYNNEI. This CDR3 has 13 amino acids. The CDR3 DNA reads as TGTGCCAGCAGTCCCTTCAATCGTAATGAGCAGTTCTTC. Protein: CASSPFNRNEQFF.

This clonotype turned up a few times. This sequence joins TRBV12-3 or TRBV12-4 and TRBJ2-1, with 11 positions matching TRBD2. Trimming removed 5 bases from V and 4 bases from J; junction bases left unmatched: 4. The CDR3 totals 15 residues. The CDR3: CASSNLAGGYNEQFF. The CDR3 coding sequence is TGTGCCAGCAGTAACCTAGCGGGGGGTTACAATGAGCAGTTCTTC.

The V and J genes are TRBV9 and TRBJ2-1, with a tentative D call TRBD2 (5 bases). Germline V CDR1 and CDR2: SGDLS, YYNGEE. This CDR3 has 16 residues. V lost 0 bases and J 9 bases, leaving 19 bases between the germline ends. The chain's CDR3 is CASSVVGGGSAREQFF. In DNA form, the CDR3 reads TGTGCCAGCAGCGTAGTAGGAGGAGGTAGCGCGCGTGAGCAGTTCTTC.

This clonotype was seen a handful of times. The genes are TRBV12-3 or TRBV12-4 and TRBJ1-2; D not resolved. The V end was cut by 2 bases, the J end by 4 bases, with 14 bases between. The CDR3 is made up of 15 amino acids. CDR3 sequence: CASSLRAVRAYGYTF. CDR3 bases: TGTGCCAGCAGTTTACGGGCAGTTAGGGCCTATGGCTACACCTTC.

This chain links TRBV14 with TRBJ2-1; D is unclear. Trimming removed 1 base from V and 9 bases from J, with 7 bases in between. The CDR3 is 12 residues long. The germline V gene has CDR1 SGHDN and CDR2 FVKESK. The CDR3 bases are TGTGCCAGCAGCCAAGTCCCCTTTGAGCAGTTCTTC. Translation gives CASSQVPFEQFF.

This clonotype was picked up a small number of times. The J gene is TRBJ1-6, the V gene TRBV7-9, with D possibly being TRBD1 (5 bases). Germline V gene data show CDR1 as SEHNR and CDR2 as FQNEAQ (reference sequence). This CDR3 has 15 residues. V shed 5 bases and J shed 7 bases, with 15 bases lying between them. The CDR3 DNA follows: TGTGCCAGCAGCCCCCGGGACGGAATGAATTCACCCCTCCACTTT. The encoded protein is CASSPRDGMNSPLHF.

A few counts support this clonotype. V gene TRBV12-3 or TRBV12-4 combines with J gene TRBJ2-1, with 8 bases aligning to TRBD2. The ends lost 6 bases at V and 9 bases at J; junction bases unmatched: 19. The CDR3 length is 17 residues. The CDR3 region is CASRNQKGAAGDSEQFF. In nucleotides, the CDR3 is TGTGCCAGCAGAAACCAAAAGGGAGCAGCGGGGGATAGTGAGCAGTTCTTC.